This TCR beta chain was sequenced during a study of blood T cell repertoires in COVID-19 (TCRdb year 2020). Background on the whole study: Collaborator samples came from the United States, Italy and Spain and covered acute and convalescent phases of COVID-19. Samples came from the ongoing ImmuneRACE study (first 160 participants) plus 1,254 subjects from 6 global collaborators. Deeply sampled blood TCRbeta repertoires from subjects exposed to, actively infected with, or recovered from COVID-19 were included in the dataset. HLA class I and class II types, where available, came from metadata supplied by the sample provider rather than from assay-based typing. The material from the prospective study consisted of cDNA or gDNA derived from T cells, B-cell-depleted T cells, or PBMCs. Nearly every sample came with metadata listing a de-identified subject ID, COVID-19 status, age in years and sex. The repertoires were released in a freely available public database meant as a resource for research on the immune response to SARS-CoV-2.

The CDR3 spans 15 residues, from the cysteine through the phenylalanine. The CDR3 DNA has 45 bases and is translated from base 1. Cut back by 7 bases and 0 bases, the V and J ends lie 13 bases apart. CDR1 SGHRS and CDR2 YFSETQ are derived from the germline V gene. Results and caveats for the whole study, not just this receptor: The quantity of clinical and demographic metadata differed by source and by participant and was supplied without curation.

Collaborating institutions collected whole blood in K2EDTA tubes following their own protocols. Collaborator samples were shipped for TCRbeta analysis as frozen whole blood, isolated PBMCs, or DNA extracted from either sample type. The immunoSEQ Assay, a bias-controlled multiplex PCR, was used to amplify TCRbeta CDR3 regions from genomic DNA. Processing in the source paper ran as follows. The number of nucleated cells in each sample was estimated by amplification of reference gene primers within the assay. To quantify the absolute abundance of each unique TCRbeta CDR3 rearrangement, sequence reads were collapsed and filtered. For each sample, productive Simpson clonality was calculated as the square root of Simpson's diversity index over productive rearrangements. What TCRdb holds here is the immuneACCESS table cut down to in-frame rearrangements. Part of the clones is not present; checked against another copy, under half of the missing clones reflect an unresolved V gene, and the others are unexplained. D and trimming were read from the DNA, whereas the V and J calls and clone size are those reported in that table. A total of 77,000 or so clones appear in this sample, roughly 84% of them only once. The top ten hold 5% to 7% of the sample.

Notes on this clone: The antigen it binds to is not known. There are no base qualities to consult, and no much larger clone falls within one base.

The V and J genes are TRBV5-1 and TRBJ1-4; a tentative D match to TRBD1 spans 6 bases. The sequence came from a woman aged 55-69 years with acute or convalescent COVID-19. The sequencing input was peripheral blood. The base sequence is TGCGCCAGCGCGGACAGCGTATCAACTAATGAAAAACTGTTTTTT. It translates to CASADSVSTNEKLFF. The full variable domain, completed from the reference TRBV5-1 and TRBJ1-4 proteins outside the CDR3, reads KAGVTQTPRYLIKTRGQQVTLSCSPISGHRSVSWYQQTPGQGLQFLFEYFSETQRNKGNFPGRFSGRQFSNSRSEMNVSTLELGDSALYLCASADSVSTNEKLFFGSGTQLSVL.